This T cell receptor beta chain originates from a study of blood T cell repertoires in COVID-19 (TCRdb year 2020). General notes on the study: Collaborator samples came from the United States, Italy and Spain and covered acute and convalescent phases of COVID-19. The prospective study material was composed of cDNA or gDNA derived from T cells, B-cell-depleted T cells, or PBMCs. The dataset comprised deeply sampled blood TCRbeta repertoires from subjects exposed to, actively infected with, or recovered from COVID-19. A freely available public database, intended as a resource for researchers studying the immune response to SARS-CoV-2, is where the repertoires were released. The samples were drawn from two sources: the first 160 participants of the ongoing ImmuneRACE study, and fewer than 1,500 subjects contributed by 6 global collaborators. Nearly every sample came with metadata listing a de-identified subject ID, COVID-19 status, age in years and sex. Where available, HLA class I and class II types were obtained from metadata supplied by the sample provider rather than from assay-based typing.

A remark on this clone: Its antigen target is currently unknown. No per-base quality is available; no much larger clone lies one base away.

The immunoSEQ Assay, a bias-controlled multiplex PCR, was used to amplify TCRbeta CDR3 regions from genomic DNA. Per the original workflow: The number of nucleated cells in each sample was estimated from the amplification of reference gene primers within the assay. Sequence reads were collapsed and filtered to measure the absolute abundance of every unique TCRbeta CDR3 rearrangement. For each sample, productive Simpson clonality was calculated as the square root of Simpson's diversity index across productive rearrangements. Sourced from immuneACCESS, this table was stored by TCRdb with only in-frame sequences that have V and J called. A share of the clones is absent; for the studies checked, an unresolved V gene accounts for under half, and the remainder has no known explanation. The DNA was the basis for D and trimming; V, J and clone size are from that table. This sample gives about 520,000 clones in total; 75% to 90% of them show up just once. The biggest ten clones account for roughly 3.1% of the sample.

Whole blood was collected in K2EDTA tubes by collaborating institutions according to the institutions' own protocols. For TCRbeta analysis, collaborators shipped samples in one of three forms: frozen whole blood, isolated PBMCs, or DNA extracted from either of those sample types. The CDR3 contains 15 residues, cysteine and phenylalanine counted. The CDR3 DNA has 45 bases and is translated from base 1. V is clipped by 3 bases and J by 6 bases, and the sequence between their germline boundaries is 15 bases long. According to the germline V gene, CDR1 reads SGHAT and CDR2 reads FQNNGV. Beyond this particular receptor, the publication reports: Clinical and demographic metadata were provided uncurated, with the amount varying by source and participant.

The receptor was derived from a human donor in a cohort sampled during active COVID-19. The rearranged segments are TRBV11-2 and TRBJ2-1; the D gene remains uncertain. The sequenced sample was peripheral blood. The CDR3 loop reads CASSLLVLARNEQFF. The bases are TGTGCCAGCAGCTTGTTGGTTTTGGCCCGCAATGAGCAGTTCTTC.